The T cell receptor (beta chain) under discussion was sequenced for a study of blood T cell repertoires in COVID-19. About the study: T cells, B-cell-depleted T cells, or PBMCs supplied cDNA or gDNA.

Authors' data handling: How many nucleated cells were present was estimated from reference gene primer amplification. The method was immunoSEQ multiplex PCR; TCRdb's version includes in-frame clones alone and lacks a portion of them. V and J calls and clone size are given by that table; D and trimming were obtained from the DNA. The profile covers 200,000 to 250,000 clones, with around 90% appearing a single time and under 4% taken by the ten largest. Trimming left V 1 base short and J 5 bases short, with 11 bases between. The germline CDR1 and CDR2 sequences are MDHEN and SYDVKM. The CDR3 loop spans 14 amino acids. This clone was seen only a few times.

Sequencing was done on a sample of peripheral blood. The chain employs TRBV28 and TRBJ2-5; no clear D gene. The TCR was taken from a man aged 18 to 29 with active or convalescent COVID-19. The CDR3 nucleotides are TGTGCCAGCAGTTTATTTCGGGTCGGGGAGACCCAGTACTTC. Amino acids: CASSLFRVGETQYF.